This T cell receptor beta chain was obtained from a study of cytomegalovirus exposure and HLA in healthy donors. The CDR3 is made up of 14 amino acids. Germline assignment: CDR1 SGHTA and CDR2 FQGNSA. Trimming shortened V by 6 bases and J by 8 bases, and 19 bases separated the two germline ends. With 60 Vbeta and 13 Jbeta primers, the PCR was carried out. Repertoires were generated with immunoSEQ multiplex PCR, while TCRdb's copy carries only in-frame clones and drops some. The sample lists around 100,000 clones; roughly 76% were seen once. V is TRBV7-2 and J is TRBJ1-2; D may be TRBD1 (6 bases). The clonotype originates from a woman aged 55-69 years in good health and CMV-seropositive. What was sequenced was PBMCs. The CDR3 DNA follows: TGTGCCAGCAGTTATACTACAGGGCCGGGGGGCTACACCTTC. Its translation: CASSYTTGPGGYTF.